One sample yielded the 30 T cell receptor beta chains listed below, sequenced in a study of blood T cell repertoires in COVID-19. Assay used: immunoSEQ multiplex PCR; TCRdb lists only in-frame clones, some missing. The table has 250,000 or so clones, more than 70% seen once; the top ten hold less than 3.5%. Sequencing was carried out using peripheral blood. The receptors here all came from a woman in her sixties or seventies with acute or convalescent COVID-19.

The chain carries TRBV4-1 and TRBJ1-1; TRBD1 might be the D (5 bases). V shed 3 bases and J shed 8 bases, with 19 bases lying between them. This CDR3 is 15 amino acids long. The V gene's germline CDR1 is MGHRA and CDR2 YSYEKL. The CDR3 DNA is TGCGCCAGCAGCCACGACAAGGCAGGGTTAAAGGAAGCTTTCTTT. Its protein is CASSHDKAGLKEAFF.

The V gene is TRBV27, the J gene TRBJ1-2, with 7 nucleotides matching TRBD1. Trimming removed 4 bases from V and 2 bases from J; junction bases left unmatched: 7. Germline CDR1 and CDR2: MNHEY and SMNVEV (reference sequence). This CDR3 region has 15 residues. The CDR3 DNA reads as TGTGCCAGCAGTTCTCCGGGACAGCTAAACTATGGCTACACCTTC. Its translation: CASSSPGQLNYGYTF.

The V gene is TRBV9, the J gene TRBJ2-3, with 7 bases aligning to TRBD2. The germline V gene has CDR1 SGDLS and CDR2 YYNGEE. This CDR3 region has 19 residues. The V segment lost 4 bases and the J segment 0 bases; nucleotides outside the gene matches: 17. DNA for the CDR3: TGTGCCAGCAGCAGTCCACCGCCTTACAGCGGGGCTAGCACAGATACGCAGTATTTT. This encodes CASSSPPPYSGASTDTQYF.

The V gene is TRBV5-1, the J gene TRBJ1-1, with D uncertain. CDR3 size: 14 residues. Between the trimmed V and J ends, which lost 0 bases and 1 base, there was a span of 7 bases. Germline V CDR1 and CDR2: SGHRS, YFSETQ. This CDR3 reads CASSLAFGNTEAFF. CDR3 sequence (DNA): TGCGCCAGCAGCTTGGCCTTCGGGAACACTGAAGCTTTCTTT.

J is TRBJ1-5 and V is TRBV30; 10 bases match TRBD1. Losses at the gene ends were 3 bases for V and 7 bases for J; bases not matched to a gene: 9. CDR3 length: 15 amino acids. Germline V lookup: CDR1 GTSNPN, CDR2 SVGIG (reference sequence). Here the CDR3 DNA reads TGTGCCTGGAGCGCGACAGGGGGCTGGTCCCAGCCCCAGCATTTT. Its translation: CAWSATGGWSQPQHF. Combining the CDR3 with reference TRBV30 and TRBJ1-5 gives the whole variable domain SQTIHQWPATLVQPVGSPLSLECTVEGTSNPNLYWYRQAAGRGLQLLFYSVGIGQISSEVPQNLSASRPQDRQFILSSKKLLLSDSGFYLCAWSATGGWSQPQHFGDGTRLSIL.

J is TRBJ2-2 and V is TRBV5-8; 7 bases agree with TRBD1. The ends lost 4 bases at V and 0 bases at J; junction bases unmatched: 6. The germline gives CDR1 SGHTS, CDR2 YDEGEE. The CDR3 totals 16 residues. This chain's CDR3 is CASSPGTATNTGELFF. The CDR3 nucleotides are TGTGCCAGCAGCCCCGGGACAGCCACGAACACCGGGGAGCTGTTTTTT.

The chain recombines TRBV15 with TRBJ1-3; 7 bases line up with TRBD1. The J segment lost 0 bases and the V segment lost 5 bases, leaving 4 bases of the junction unmatched. The CDR3 covers 15 residues. Per the germline V gene, CDR1 is LNHNV and CDR2 is YYDKDF (reference sequence). CDR3: CATSHRGVSGNTIYF. CDR3 coding DNA: TGTGCCACCAGCCACAGGGGCGTCTCTGGAAACACCATATATTTT.

The chain couples TRBV4-2 to TRBJ1-5; 10 bases align to TRBD1. CDR1 LGHNA and CDR2 YNFKEQ come from the germline V gene. V shed 4 bases, J shed 5 bases, and the junction held 5 bases outside the gene matches. The CDR3 is 15 residues long. DNA of the CDR3: TGTGCCAGCAGCCCCGGACAGGGGGATCATCAGCCCCAGCATTTT. This gives the protein CASSPGQGDHQPQHF.

CDR3: CASSFGLRGRPSTDTQYF. DNA for the CDR3: TGTGCCAGCAGCTTTGGCCTGCGGGGCAGACCTAGCACAGATACGCAGTATTTT. This chain uses TRBV7-9 with TRBJ2-3; tentative D call: TRBD2 (6 bases). This CDR3 has 18 residues. CDR1 and CDR2 from the germline V gene are SEHNR and FQNEAQ (reference sequence). V lost 3 bases and J lost 0, with 19 bases in between.

J is TRBJ1-2 and V is TRBV7-9, with D perhaps TRBD1 (5 bases). V lost 2 bases to trimming and J lost 2 bases, with 9 bases between them. The length of the CDR3 is 14 residues. CDR1 is SEHNR and CDR2 is FQNEAQ in the germline V gene (reference sequence). CDR3 DNA: TGTGCCAGCAGCTTATTGGGGCGCAACTATGGCTACACCTTC. Protein sequence: CASSLLGRNYGYTF.

The sample holds one count of this clone. The V and J genes are TRBV2 and TRBJ1-6, with 8 nucleotides matching TRBD1. Germline-derived CDR1 and CDR2 are SNHLY and FYNNEI. The CDR3 consists of 14 residues. V lost 7 bases and J lost 4; bases outside the gene matches: 3. CDR3 nucleotide sequence: TGTGCCAGCAACGGGGACAGGTATAATTCACCCCTCCACTTT. It specifies CASNGDRYNSPLHF.

This clone has just one count. The V gene is TRBV12-3 or TRBV12-4, the J gene TRBJ2-1; a possible D gene is TRBD1 (6 bases). The CDR3 has 12 residues. V lost 4 bases and J lost 10, with 11 bases in between. CDR3 nucleotide sequence: TGTGCCAGCAGTTACGGGACACCCGAGCAGTTCTTC. This gives the protein CASSYGTPEQFF.

This clone has just one count. The V call is TRBV19, the J call TRBJ1-4; the D is unclear. This CDR3 has 15 amino acids. The V end was cut by 6 bases, the J end by 2 bases, with 13 bases between. Germline assignment: CDR1 LNHDA and CDR2 SQIVND (reference sequence). CDR3 residues: CASRPWGGTNEKLFF. In DNA form, the CDR3 reads TGTGCCAGTAGGCCCTGGGGAGGGACTAATGAAAAACTGTTTTTT.

The rearrangement links TRBV11-2 to TRBJ1-2, with 7 bases that match TRBD1. Germline assignment: CDR1 SGHAT and CDR2 FQNNGV. The V segment lost 5 bases and the J segment 4 bases; nucleotides outside the gene matches: 10. CDR3 size: 15 residues. The CDR3 DNA follows: TGTGCCAGCAGCGCTAGACAGGGCTCGCTCTATGGCTACACCTTC. Translated: CASSARQGSLYGYTF.

This chain uses TRBV5-1 with TRBJ1-1, with TRBD1 identical over 7 bases. Germline CDR1 and CDR2: SGHRS and YFSETQ. The CDR3 is 17 residues long. V lost 0 bases, J lost 4 bases, and 12 bases stayed unmatched. The CDR3 DNA follows: TGCGCCAGCAGCTTGGTAGCTCCAGGGGGGATGAGCACTGAAGCTTTCTTT. It specifies CASSLVAPGGMSTEAFF.

This clone was detected only once. The gene calls are TRBV11-2 and TRBJ2-5; TRBD2 matches at 7 bases. V shed 5 bases and J 4 bases; nucleotides not matched to a gene: 4. This CDR3 region has 13 residues. Germline V gene data show CDR1 as SGHAT and CDR2 as FQNNGV. The CDR3 is CASSQPGGETQYF. In nucleotides, the CDR3 is TGTGCCAGCAGCCAGCCGGGGGGAGAGACCCAGTACTTC. The whole variable domain, filled in from reference TRBV11-2 and TRBJ2-5, reads EAGVAQSPRYKIIEKRQSVAFWCNPISGHATLYWYQQILGQGPKLLIQFQNNGVVDDSQLPKDRFSAERLKGVDSTLKIQPAKLEDSAVYLCASSQPGGETQYFGPGTRLLVL.

This chain uses TRBV4-1 with TRBJ2-6, with 9 nucleotides matching TRBD1. Germline CDR1 is MGHRA and CDR2 is YSYEKL. With 1 base clipped from V and 0 bases from J, the junction kept 10 bases outside the gene matches. The CDR3 length is 20 residues. CDR3 residues: CASSQGYRGHLSSGANVLTF. The DNA of the CDR3 is TGCGCCAGCAGCCAAGGGTACAGGGGGCACCTTTCCTCTGGGGCCAACGTCCTGACTTTC.

V is TRBV27 and J is TRBJ1-6; D is possibly TRBD1 (6 bases). Germline assignment: CDR1 MNHEY and CDR2 SMNVEV (reference sequence). V was cut by 2 bases and J by 6 bases, with 14 bases left in between. This CDR3 has 16 residues. Written as DNA, the CDR3 is TGTGCCAGCAGTTTACAGGGGCGCTCGGGTAATTCACCCCTCCACTTT. Translating it yields CASSLQGRSGNSPLHF.

The chain couples TRBV5-1 to TRBJ1-3; D gene ambiguous. V was clipped by 1 base and J by 2 bases, with 4 bases between them. The germline V gene has CDR1 SGHRS and CDR2 YFSETQ. The CDR3 covers 13 residues. The CDR3 reads CASSLRAGNTIYF. The CDR3 bases are TGCGCCAGCAGCTTGAGAGCTGGAAACACCATATATTTT. The whole variable domain, filled in from reference TRBV5-1 and TRBJ1-3, reads KAGVTQTPRYLIKTRGQQVTLSCSPISGHRSVSWYQQTPGQGLQFLFEYFSETQRNKGNFPGRFSGRQFSNSRSEMNVSTLELGDSALYLCASSLRAGNTIYFGEGSWLTVV.

The chain uses TRBV2 and TRBJ1-3; TRBD1 matches at 7 bases. The ends lost 5 bases at V and 2 bases at J; junction bases unmatched: 9. The CDR3 contains 16 residues. Germline V gives CDR1 SNHLY, CDR2 FYNNEI. The CDR3 loop reads CASSRDREFTGNTIYF. The CDR3 nucleotides are TGTGCCAGCAGTAGGGACAGAGAATTTACTGGAAACACCATATATTTT.

For this clone: Other nucleotide sequences in the sample specify the same CDR3. The V and J genes are TRBV7-9 and TRBJ2-1; 9 nucleotides agree with TRBD2. This CDR3 spans 15 amino acids. V was clipped by 5 bases and J by 0 bases; unmatched bases: 2. Germline-derived CDR1 and CDR2 are SEHNR and FQNEAQ (reference sequence). CDR3 protein: CASSRSGSSYNEQFF. CDR3 coding DNA: TGTGCCAGCAGCCGTAGCGGGAGCTCCTACAATGAGCAGTTCTTC.

This chain connects TRBV19 to TRBJ1-5; no definite D call. Germline CDR1 reads LNHDA; CDR2 reads SQIVND (reference sequence). With 7 bases removed from V and 1 base from J, the gap between germline ends came to 11 bases. The CDR3 length is 14 residues. The CDR3 region is CASNRVLSNQPQHF. The CDR3 DNA sequence: TGTGCCAGTAATAGAGTTCTCAGCAATCAGCCCCAGCATTTT.

The chain links TRBV24-1 to TRBJ1-2; a possible D gene is TRBD1 (6 bases). The germline V gene has CDR1 KGHDR and CDR2 SFDVKD. Trimming took 1 base from V and 4 from J, leaving 9 bases between them. The CDR3 consists of 14 residues. CDR3 DNA: TGTGCCACCAGTGATTTAACAGGGATCTATGGCTACACCTTC. Encoded protein: CATSDLTGIYGYTF.

The gene calls are TRBV2 and TRBJ2-6; 11 bases fit TRBD1. In germline, CDR1 is SNHLY, CDR2 FYNNEI. This CDR3 region has 17 residues. Trimming at V came to 7 bases and at J to 0 bases, leaving 5 bases not matched to a gene. The CDR3 is CASIRDRGGSGANVLTF. Here the CDR3 DNA reads TGTGCCAGCATCCGGGACAGGGGGGGCTCTGGGGCCAACGTCCTGACTTTC. The full variable domain, in which reference TRBV2 and TRBJ2-6 provide the parts outside the CDR3, is EPEVTQTPSHQVTQMGQEVILRCVPISNHLYFYWYRQILGQKVEFLVSFYNNEISEKSEIFDDQFSVERPDGSNFTLKIRSTKLEDSAMYFCASIRDRGGSGANVLTFGAGSRLTVL.

The chain carries TRBV10-2 and TRBJ2-7; D is unclear. Trimming took 9 bases from V and 4 from J, leaving 16 bases between them. The germline CDR1 and CDR2 sequences are WSHSY and SAAADI. The CDR3 consists of 13 residues. The CDR3 loop is CARWVQRRYEQYF. CDR3 nucleotides: TGCGCCAGATGGGTCCAGCGCAGATACGAGCAGTACTTC.

This CDR3 reads CASSQRRSLQETQYF. The CDR3 region has the DNA TGTGCCAGCAGCCAACGGCGGTCCCTTCAAGAGACCCAGTACTTC. The genes are TRBV3-1 (or the pseudogene TRBV3-2) and TRBJ2-5, with D unclear. The V end was cut by 2 bases, the J end by 2 bases, with 12 bases between. The CDR3 runs 15 residues. Germline V gives CDR1 LGHDT, CDR2 YNNKEL (reference sequence).

This chain uses TRBV6-6 with TRBJ2-7, with a weak D call TRBD1 (6 bases). V lost 5 bases and J lost 0, with 17 bases in between. This CDR3 is 16 amino acids long. CDR1 MNHNY and CDR2 SVGAGI come from the germline V gene (reference sequence). The CDR3 loop is CASSVRDTLSSYEQYF. The CDR3 coding sequence is TGTGCCAGCAGTGTCCGGGACACATTGAGCTCCTACGAGCAGTACTTC.

The rearrangement links TRBV29-1 to TRBJ2-1; 13 positions agree with TRBD2. J lost 3 bases, V lost 1 base, and 0 bases had no gene match. CDR3 length: 15 amino acids. Germline CDR1 is SQVTM and CDR2 is ANQGSEA. This CDR3 reads CSVEGTSGSYNEQFF. CDR3 DNA sequence: TGCAGCGTTGAAGGGACTAGCGGGAGCTACAATGAGCAGTTCTTC.

The chain couples TRBV10-3 to TRBJ2-1, with 9 bases lining up with TRBD2. Looked up from germline, CDR1 is ENHRY and CDR2 is SYGVKD. The V gene end was trimmed by 4 bases and the J gene end by 1 base; junction bases not matched to a gene: 5. This CDR3 is 16 amino acids long. CDR3 sequence (DNA): TGTGCCATCAGTGGAGGGGCGGGAGGGTCCTACAATGAGCAGTTCTTC. It translates to CAISGGAGGSYNEQFF.

The V and J genes are TRBV11-3 and TRBJ1-2; D possibly corresponds to TRBD1 (6 bases). Germline CDR1 SGHNT, CDR2 YENEEA. V lost 4 bases and J 7 bases, leaving 13 bases between the germline ends. This CDR3 contains 13 residues. DNA of the CDR3: TGTGCCAGCAGCTCCGACAGGTATGGTGGCTACACCTTC. Translating it yields CASSSDRYGGYTF. The variable domain in full, completed from reference TRBV11-3 and TRBJ1-2, reads EAGVVQSPRYKIIEKKQPVAFWCNPISGHNTLYWYLQNLGQGPELLIRYENEEAVDDSQLPKDRFSAERLKGVDSTLKIQPAELGDSAVYLCASSSDRYGGYTFGSGTRLTVV.